What follows is one TCR beta chain and its context. This specimen belongs to a study of PD-L1 blockade in urothelial cancer. About the study: The patients' atezolizumab therapy, 1,200 mg intravenously every 3 weeks, started at some point between 2013 and 2014. The analyses of blood took place 3 weeks (second dose) and 6 weeks after treatment start.

Trimming removed 0 bases from V and 7 bases from J; junction bases left unmatched: 10. CDR1 and CDR2 from the germline V gene are SGDLS and YYNGEE. This CDR3 contains 16 residues. Time point specified: peripheral blood 6 weeks after treatment start. Method: immunoSEQ multiplex PCR; TCRdb's copy keeps in-frame clones and lacks some. The table has roughly 45,000 clones, roughly 86% seen once; the top ten hold about 13%. V usage is TRBV9 and J usage is TRBJ2-1, with 7 bases identical to TRBD2. This material consisted of PBMCs, taken around atezolizumab (anti-PD-L1) treatment. This receptor was taken from a man aged 55-75 years with urothelial cancer. The CDR3 DNA is TGTGCCAGCAGCGTAGAGACTAGCCGGAGATATAATGAGCAGTTCTTC. It specifies CASSVETSRRYNEQFF.